These 20 T cell receptor beta chains came from one sample sequenced in a study of blood T cell repertoires in COVID-19. Sequencing was performed with immunoSEQ multiplex PCR; in TCRdb, only in-frame clones are kept and a portion is missing. The table records some 29,000 clones, around 90% of them present only once. The specimen was peripheral blood. Receptor source: a human donor in a cohort sampled during active COVID-19.

This chain joins TRBV5-6 and TRBJ2-5; 7 bases line up with TRBD1. V was clipped by 3 bases and J by 2 bases; unmatched bases: 4. This CDR3 has 14 residues. Germline V gene lookup returns CDR1 SGHDT and CDR2 YYEEEE. The CDR3 nucleotides read TGTGCCAGCAGCTCCCGGGACAGACAAGAGACCCAGTACTTC. Its protein product is CASSSRDRQETQYF. The full variable domain, rest sourced from reference TRBV5-6 and TRBJ2-5, is DAGVTQSPTHLIKTRGQQVTLRCSPKSGHDTVSWYQQALGQGPQFIFQYYEEEERQRGNFPDRFSGHQFPNYSSELNVNALLLGDSALYLCASSSRDRQETQYFGPGTRLLVL.

The genes are TRBV5-6 and TRBJ2-1; D is uncertain. The CDR3 totals 13 residues. The ends were cut back, 4 bases at V and 6 bases at J, with 11 bases in the middle. The germline V gene has CDR1 SGHDT and CDR2 YYEEEE. Written as DNA, the CDR3 is TGTGCCAGCAGCCTTGTTCTCTCCAATGAGCAGTTCTTC. Amino acid sequence: CASSLVLSNEQFF. The variable domain in full, with the rest retrieved from reference TRBV5-6 and TRBJ2-1, is DAGVTQSPTHLIKTRGQQVTLRCSPKSGHDTVSWYQQALGQGPQFIFQYYEEEERQRGNFPDRFSGHQFPNYSSELNVNALLLGDSALYLCASSLVLSNEQFFGPGTRLTVL.

The V call is TRBV7-2, the J call TRBJ1-4, with 7 nucleotides matching TRBD1. CDR3 length equals 14 residues. Germline CDR1 reads SGHTA; CDR2 reads FQGNSA. The J segment lost 10 bases and the V segment lost 4 bases, leaving 9 bases of the junction unmatched. CDR3 loop: CASSSDRDQGKLFF. CDR3 DNA: TGTGCCAGCAGCTCCGACAGGGACCAGGGAAAACTGTTTTTT.

This clone came up a few times. The V and J genes are TRBV19 and TRBJ2-1; 10 bases agree with TRBD1. The CDR3 loop spans 16 amino acids. Trimming took 6 bases from V and 9 from J; bases not matched to a gene: 14. Germline-derived CDR1 and CDR2 are LNHDA and SQIVND (reference sequence). CDR3 sequence reads: CASSPGGRDRGGEQFF. As DNA, the CDR3 is TGTGCCAGTAGCCCTGGGGGCCGGGACAGGGGAGGTGAGCAGTTCTTC.

The chain is built from TRBV9 and TRBJ2-7; 11 nucleotides align to TRBD2. V trimming: 0 bases; J trimming: 4 bases; junction bases outside the gene matches: 12. This CDR3 comprises 18 residues. Germline V gene data show CDR1 as SGDLS and CDR2 as YYNGEE. The CDR3 here is CASSVGRTSGPARYEQYF. CDR3 DNA: TGTGCCAGCAGCGTAGGGCGGACTAGCGGGCCCGCCAGGTACGAGCAGTACTTC.

This sequence joins TRBV19 and TRBJ1-5; tentative D call: TRBD1 (6 bases). The V end was cut by 6 bases, the J end by 2 bases, with 14 bases between. The length of the CDR3 is 15 residues. Germline assignment: CDR1 LNHDA and CDR2 SQIVND (reference sequence). The CDR3 sequence: CASSRRGPGNQPQHF. As DNA, the CDR3 is TGTGCCAGTAGCCGGCGGGGGCCCGGCAATCAGCCCCAGCATTTT.

The J gene is TRBJ2-7, the V gene TRBV7-6, with 11 nucleotides matching TRBD1. Germline trimming cut 4 bases from V and 3 bases from J; bases unmatched to any gene: 5. The V gene's germline CDR1 is SGHVS and CDR2 FNYEAQ. The CDR3 runs to 15 residues. DNA for the CDR3: TGTGCCAGCAGCTCGAAGGGACAGGGGGGCTACGAGCAGTACTTC. Protein: CASSSKGQGGYEQYF.

This chain joins TRBV28 and TRBJ1-4; D remains unclear. CDR1 is MDHEN, CDR2 SYDVKM, per germline. Trimming took off 5 bases at V and 4 bases at J, with 11 bases between the two ends. The CDR3 length is 14 residues. CDR3 sequence: CASSLPPGNEKLFF. The DNA for the CDR3 is TGTGCCAGCAGTCTCCCACCGGGTAATGAAAAACTGTTTTTT.

V usage is TRBV7-3 and J usage is TRBJ2-2; a possible D gene is TRBD2 (5 bases). The CDR3 extends over 13 amino acids. Trimming took off 5 bases at V and 7 bases at J, with 11 bases between the two ends. Germline assignment: CDR1 SGHTA and CDR2 FQGTGA. Here the CDR3 reads CASSPQEGGELFF. Written as DNA, the CDR3 is TGTGCCAGCAGCCCCCAAGAGGGCGGGGAGCTGTTTTTT. The variable domain in full, with the rest retrieved from reference TRBV7-3 and TRBJ2-2, is GAGVSQTPSNKVTEKGKYVELRCDPISGHTALYWYRQSLGQGPEFLIYFQGTGAADDSGLPNDRFFAVRPEGSVSTLKIQRTERGDSAVYLCASSPQEGGELFFGEGSRLTVL.

This clone was observed a handful of times. V gene TRBV18 combines with J gene TRBJ1-5, with D tentatively TRBD1 (5 bases). The V gene lost 6 bases and the J gene lost 4 bases, with 10 bases spanning the gap. Looked up from germline, CDR1 is KGHSH and CDR2 is LQKENI. The CDR3 is 13 residues long. For the CDR3, the DNA is TGTGCCAGCTCCGCAGGGACTAATCAGCCCCAGCATTTT. Translation gives CASSAGTNQPQHF.

The chain recombines TRBV4-1 with TRBJ1-3; no firm D call. The germline CDR1 and CDR2 sequences are MGHRA and YSYEKL. CDR3 length equals 15 residues. Trimming stripped 3 bases from V and 2 bases from J, with 11 bases between. CDR3 protein: CASSQQEVAGNTIYF. The CDR3 DNA reads as TGCGCCAGCAGCCAGCAGGAGGTAGCTGGAAACACCATATATTTT.

This chain uses TRBV5-1 with TRBJ2-1; 9 positions agree with TRBD2. Trimming removed 4 bases from V and 4 bases from J; junction bases left unmatched: 9. Germline V CDR1 and CDR2: SGHRS, YFSETQ. The CDR3 is 16 residues long. Written as DNA, the CDR3 is TGCGCCAGCAGCCCGGCGGGGGGGACTCATTACAATGAGCAGTTCTTC. Amino acid sequence: CASSPAGGTHYNEQFF.

V usage is TRBV28 and J usage is TRBJ1-2; possible D gene TRBD1, 5 bases. The length of the CDR3 is 16 residues. V shed 3 bases and J shed 2 bases, with 16 bases lying between them. Germline V CDR1 and CDR2: MDHEN, SYDVKM. CDR3 bases: TGTGCCAGCAGTTTTTACCGGGGGAGGGCCAACTATGGCTACACCTTC. Translated: CASSFYRGRANYGYTF.

This clone was seen a few times. The chain combines TRBV11-2 with TRBJ1-6; 10 bases agree with TRBD1. Germline lookup yields CDR1 SGHAT and CDR2 FQNNGV. J gave up 7 bases and V 4 bases, and 4 bases lay outside the gene matches. This CDR3 comprises 15 residues. The CDR3: CASSYRDRGNSPLHF. The DNA for the CDR3 is TGTGCCAGCAGCTACCGGGACAGGGGAAATTCACCCCTCCACTTT.

This chain connects TRBV18 to TRBJ2-3, with 7 bases fitting TRBD1. This CDR3 has 15 amino acids. Germline CDR1 is KGHSH and CDR2 is LQKENI. V dropped 4 bases and J dropped 2; count of bases not matched to a gene: 6. For the CDR3, the DNA is TGTGCCAGCTCACTTAGACAGGGTCACACAGATACGCAGTATTTT. Protein: CASSLRQGHTDTQYF.

The chain is built from TRBV11-2 and TRBJ2-1, with D perhaps matching TRBD1 (6 bases). The V end was cut by 7 bases, the J end by 6 bases, with 13 bases between. The CDR3 spans 13 residues. Germline loops: CDR1 SGHAT, CDR2 FQNNGV. CDR3 protein: CASMTGPFNEQFF. The CDR3 coding sequence is TGTGCCAGCATGACAGGTCCCTTCAATGAGCAGTTCTTC.

This chain links TRBV10-2 with TRBJ2-1; 7 positions agree with TRBD2. CDR1 and CDR2 from the germline V gene are WSHSY and SAAADI. J gave up 10 bases and V 10 bases, and 7 bases lay outside the gene matches. The CDR3 sequence is 11 residues long. The chain's CDR3 is CATMRGMEQFF. The DNA of the CDR3 is TGCGCCACGATGCGGGGGATGGAGCAGTTCTTC.

The chain recombines TRBV5-4 with TRBJ2-1, with TRBD2 as a possible D gene (6 bases). Germline V gene lookup returns CDR1 SGHNT and CDR2 YYREEE (reference sequence). The CDR3 is 15 amino acids. V was cut by 4 bases and J by 6 bases, with 17 bases left in between. CDR3 loop: CASSAARGGVNEQFF. CDR3 nucleotide sequence: TGTGCCAGCAGCGCGGCTCGGGGAGGCGTCAATGAGCAGTTCTTC.

V usage is TRBV5-1 and J usage is TRBJ1-2; D ambiguous. V lost 0 bases to trimming and J lost 4 bases, with 7 bases between them. The germline gives CDR1 SGHRS, CDR2 YFSETQ. CDR3 length equals 13 residues. The CDR3 DNA follows: TGCGCCAGCAGCTTGGACAGTACCTATGGCTACACCTTC. It codes for CASSLDSTYGYTF.

V and J are TRBV7-6 and TRBJ1-2; D perhaps matches TRBD1 (6 bases). CDR3 size: 16 residues. Germline CDR1 and CDR2: SGHVS and FNYEAQ. Trimming shortened V by 4 bases and J by 4 bases, and 19 bases separated the two germline ends. CDR3 bases: TGTGCCAGCAGCTCGACAACAGGGTTACCTAGCTATGGCTACACCTTC. It encodes CASSSTTGLPSYGYTF.